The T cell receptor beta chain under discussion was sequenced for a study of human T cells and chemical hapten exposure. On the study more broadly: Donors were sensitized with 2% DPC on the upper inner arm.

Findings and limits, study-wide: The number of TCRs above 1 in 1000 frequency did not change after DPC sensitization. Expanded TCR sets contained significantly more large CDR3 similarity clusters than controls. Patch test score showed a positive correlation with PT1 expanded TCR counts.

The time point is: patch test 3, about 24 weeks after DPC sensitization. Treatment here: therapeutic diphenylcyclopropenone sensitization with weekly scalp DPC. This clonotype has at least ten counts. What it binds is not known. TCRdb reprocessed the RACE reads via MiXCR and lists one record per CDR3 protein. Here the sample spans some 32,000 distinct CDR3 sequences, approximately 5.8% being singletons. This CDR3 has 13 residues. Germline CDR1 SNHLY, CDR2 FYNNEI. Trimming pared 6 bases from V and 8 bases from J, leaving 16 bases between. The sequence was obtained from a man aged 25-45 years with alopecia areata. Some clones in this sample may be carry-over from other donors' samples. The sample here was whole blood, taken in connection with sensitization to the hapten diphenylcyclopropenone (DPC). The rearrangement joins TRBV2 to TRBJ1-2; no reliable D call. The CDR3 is CASSLRRRDGYTF. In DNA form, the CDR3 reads TGTGCCAGCAGCCTCCGGCGGCGTGACGGCTACACCTTC.